Below are 4 T cell receptor beta chains sequenced from a single sample in a study of T cell responses to AZD1222 COVID-19 vaccine. Some clones are missing from TCRdb's copy, which holds only in-frame ones; the method was immunoSEQ multiplex PCR. The table includes roughly 120,000 clones, around 89% detected once. The sample was peripheral blood, taken 28 days after the second AZD1222 dose. These receptors all stem from an adult who received the AZD1222 COVID-19 vaccine.

This sequence joins TRBV2 and TRBJ2-1, with a weak D call TRBD2 (6 bases). V dropped 5 bases and J dropped 5 bases, with 13 bases sitting between them. Germline V gene lookup returns CDR1 SNHLY and CDR2 FYNNEI. This CDR3 contains 14 residues. The CDR3 spells CASSRLADNNEQFF. DNA for the CDR3: TGTGCCAGCAGTCGCTTAGCGGATAACAATGAGCAGTTCTTC.

V and J are TRBV11-3 and TRBJ2-1, with D tentatively TRBD1 or TRBD2 (5 bases each). From germline, CDR1 is SGHNT and CDR2 YENEEA. This CDR3 has 15 residues. The ends were cut back, 5 bases at V and 6 bases at J, with 17 bases in the middle. The CDR3 loop is CASSLRDPMFNEQFF. The CDR3 DNA reads TGTGCCAGCAGCCTCCGGGACCCCATGTTCAATGAGCAGTTCTTC.

Here the CDR3 DNA reads TGTGCCAGCAGTGTTGCTAGACACACAGATACGCAGTATTTT. Its protein is CASSVARHTDTQYF. The chain is built from TRBV2 and TRBJ2-3; D remains ambiguous. CDR1 and CDR2 from the germline V gene are SNHLY and FYNNEI. Trimming took off 4 bases at V and 2 bases at J, with 10 bases between the two ends. The CDR3 sequence is 14 residues long.

The chain combines TRBV3-1 (or the pseudogene TRBV3-2) with TRBJ2-1, with 14 bases aligning to TRBD2. This CDR3 comprises 16 residues. V was clipped by 4 bases and J by 4 bases; unmatched bases: 3. In germline, CDR1 is LGHDT, CDR2 YNNKEL (reference sequence). CDR3 DNA: TGTGCCAGCAGCCCTGGGACTAGCGGGGGATACAATGAGCAGTTCTTC. Translated: CASSPGTSGGYNEQFF.